This T cell receptor beta chain originates from a study of cytomegalovirus exposure and HLA in healthy donors. Overall study: Earlier findings included some 100 million unique TCR beta sequences obtained from roughly 200 million T cells.

Primers: 60 Vbeta forward and 13 Jbeta reverse. Clones were sequenced by immunoSEQ multiplex PCR, and TCRdb holds only the in-frame ones, with some missing. The table lists a few hundred thousand clones, around 81% of them singletons. Comments on this clone: Its target is not known.

Study-level results: An analysis done earlier found most TCR beta V segments productive about 87% or about 30% of the time.

This CDR3 spans 13 amino acids. Trimming took off 8 bases at V and 6 bases at J, with 13 bases between the two ends. The germline V gene encodes CDR1 SNHLY and CDR2 FYNNEI. Sample: PBMCs. The receptor comes from a woman aged 55-75 years in good health and CMV-seropositive. V usage is TRBV2 and J usage is TRBJ2-2, with D unclear. The CDR3 protein is CASVGARPGELFF. The CDR3 bases are TGTGCCAGCGTCGGAGCTAGACCCGGGGAGCTGTTTTTT.